This T cell receptor (beta chain) was identified in a study of blood T cell repertoires in COVID-19. On the study more broadly: Spain, Italy and the United States supplied samples that represented acute and convalescent COVID-19.

The assay was immunoSEQ multiplex PCR, and TCRdb's table has in-frame clones only and misses some. The sample includes more than 95,000 clones, roughly 84% of them seen just once. The CDR3 is made up of 12 amino acids. V was pared by 5 bases and J by 11 bases, with 16 bases between. Per germline, CDR1 SGHRS and CDR2 YFSETQ. What was sequenced was peripheral blood. The receptor comes from a man in his 60s with acute or convalescent COVID-19. The chain has TRBV5-1 and TRBJ2-5, with D tentatively TRBD2 (6 bases). CDR3 in amino acids: CASRGDSREQYF. CDR3 DNA: TGCGCCAGCAGGGGAGACTCGCGGGAACAGTACTTC.